The rows below give T cell receptor beta chains drawn from one sample of a study of beta chain features in type 1 diabetes. Assay: immunoSEQ multiplex PCR; the TCRdb copy retains only in-frame clones and omits some. Among around 300,000 clones listed, 8% were seen once. The sequenced material came from central memory CD4+ T cells from blood. The source is a woman in her late teens or twenties in good health. The CDR3 runs from the conserved cysteine through the conserved F or W. A D gene is named only where the DNA matches it firmly. Part of the rows lack a size; the others show once, few, many or a class for expanded clones.

j_call clone_size d_call v_call cdr3_nt cdr3_aa
TRBJ1-1 few NA TRBV30 TGTGCCTGGAGGAGGACCGGGAACACTGAAGCTTTCTTT CAWRRTGNTEAFF
TRBJ1-1 NA TRBD1 TRBV29-1 TGCAGCGTTGAAGTTCTTGAGGGGGCCCCGACTGAAGCTTTCTTT CSVEVLEGAPTEAFF
TRBJ1-5 NA TRBD1 TRBV7-2 TGTGCCAGCAGTCGACAGGGCACTACAAGCAATCAGCCCCAGCATTTT CASSRQGTTSNQPQHF
TRBJ2-3 NA NA TRBV18 TGTGCCAGCTCACCGGGGACAGATACGCAGTATTTT CASSPGTDTQYF
TRBJ2-3 many NA TRBV5-4 TGTGCCAGCAGCTTGGTGTCCGTCTCTAGCACAGATACGCAGTATTTT CASSLVSVSSTDTQYF
TRBJ2-1 few TRBD2 TRBV4-1 TGCGCCAGCAGCCCCCGCCCAGCGGGGGGTTATAATGAGCAGTTCTTC CASSPRPAGGYNEQFF
TRBJ2-1 NA TRBD1 TRBV5-4 TGTGCCAGCAGCTTGGCCACAGGACAGGACAATGAGCAGTTCTTC CASSLATGQDNEQFF
TRBJ2-7 NA TRBD1 TRBV18 TGTGCCAGCTCCCCGGCCCCACAGGGGACGCCCTACGAGCAGTACTTC CASSPAPQGTPYEQYF
TRBJ1-4 few NA TRBV4-2 TGTGCCAGCAGCCAAGTTCAGGGGATGGGCAATGAAAAACTGTTTTTT CASSQVQGMGNEKLFF
TRBJ2-5 few TRBD2 TRBV6-5 TGTGCCAGCAGCCTCGTGAGCGGGGGATGGGAGACCCAGTACTTC CASSLVSGGWETQYF
TRBJ2-3 NA NA TRBV11-3 TGTGCCAGCACCGGGAGTAGCCTTATCGGGACGCAGTATTTT CASTGSSLIGTQYF
TRBJ1-2 NA NA TRBV20-1 TGCAGCACGGGGGGCCCCCTTGGCTACACCTTC CSTGGPLGYTF
TRBJ1-4 NA NA TRBV7-2 TGTGCCAGCAGCCTAACTATTAAGACGGATTGGGATGATGAAAAACTGTTTTTT CASSLTIKTDWDDEKLFF
TRBJ2-3 few TRBD1 TRBV15 TGTGCCACCAGCAGATCCCACGGGACAGGGAACACAGATACGCAGTATTTT CATSRSHGTGNTDTQYF
TRBJ2-1 many NA TRBV5-1 TGCGCCAGCAGCTTGGGCGGCCCCTACAATGAGCAGTTCTTC CASSLGGPYNEQFF
TRBJ2-1 NA TRBD2 TRBV9 TGTGCCAGCAGCGTAGAAGCGGGAGGAGGAAATGAGCAGTTCTTC CASSVEAGGGNEQFF
TRBJ2-7 few NA TRBV27 TGTGCCAGCAGTTACAGGGTTTTCTACGAGCAGTACTTC CASSYRVFYEQYF
TRBJ2-7 NA TRBD2 TRBV7-7 TGTGCTAGCAGCCCACTCCGAAGCGGGACCAACTACGAGCAGTACTTC CASSPLRSGTNYEQYF
TRBJ1-5 few NA TRBV28 TGTGCCAGCAGAACCTACGGACAGCTGTATAGCAATCAGCCCCAGCATTTT CASRTYGQLYSNQPQHF
TRBJ1-4 few NA TRBV7-2 TGTGCCAGCAGCTTAAGTGGAGGCATCGATAAAAAACTGTTTTTT CASSLSGGIDKKLFF
TRBJ1-1 NA NA TRBV5-1 TGCGCCAGCAGCTTGATCGCACAGCCCGGAGAAGCTTTCTTT CASSLIAQPGEAFF
TRBJ2-6 few NA TRBV18 TGTGCCAGCTCACCACCAGGGGCCAACGTCCTGACTTTC CASSPPGANVLTF
TRBJ1-5 NA NA TRBV19 TGTGCCAGTAGTATCAGGGTTGATGGCAATCAGCCCCAGCATTTT CASSIRVDGNQPQHF
TRBJ2-7 many TRBD2 TRBV18 TGTGCCAGCTCACCTAGCGGGAGTGCCTACGAGCAGTACTTC CASSPSGSAYEQYF
TRBJ2-3 few NA TRBV29-1 TGCAGCGTTGTTCAGGGTGCCACAGATACGCAGTATTTT CSVVQGATDTQYF
TRBJ1-4 many NA TRBV25-1 TGTGCCACAATGGGACTTAACGGGGAAAAACTGTTTTTT CATMGLNGEKLFF
TRBJ2-2 few NA TRBV5-4 TGTGCCAGCAGCTTGCGAGGGTACACCGGGGAGCTGTTTTTT CASSLRGYTGELFF
TRBJ1-2 few NA TRBV28 TGTGCCAGCAGTTCGCCCGGGACCCTTAACTATGGCTACACCTTC CASSSPGTLNYGYTF
TRBJ2-3 NA NA TRBV14 TGTGCCAGCAGCCAACTCCTGGCGGGACCCACAGATACGCAGTATTTT CASSQLLAGPTDTQYF
TRBJ2-2 NA NA TRBV7-2 TGTGCCAGCAGCCTAAACCCACTTGGGGCCGGGGAGCTGTTTTTT CASSLNPLGAGELFF
TRBJ2-5 few NA TRBV20-1 TGCAGTGCTTCCCGCCCGCAAGAGTACTTC CSASRPQEYF
TRBJ1-6 many NA TRBV5-1 TGCGCCAGCAGCTTGGACCCTGGAGAAACCCTCCACTTT CASSLDPGETLHF
TRBJ1-2 NA TRBD1 TRBV29-1 TGCAGCGTTGAAGAAGGTCGACAGGGTGGCTACACCTTC CSVEEGRQGGYTF
TRBJ2-3 NA NA TRBV30 TGTGCCTGGAGTAGGAGAGTAGGGACCCCCACAGATACGCAGTATTTT CAWSRRVGTPTDTQYF